One sample yielded the 9 T cell receptor beta chains listed below, sequenced in a study of T cell responses to AZD1222 COVID-19 vaccine. Produced via immunoSEQ multiplex PCR; TCRdb's table is partial and in-frame only. This table holds 85,000 to 120,000 clones, roughly nine tenths found once. This sample comprised peripheral blood, obtained on day 0 of AZD1222 vaccination. The receptors originated from an adult in good health.

This clone was found once. The V gene is TRBV29-1, the J gene TRBJ2-7, with TRBD2 matching 9 bases. Germline V gene sequence: CDR1 SQVTM, CDR2 ANQGSEA. CDR3 length: 13 amino acids. V shed 8 bases, J shed 4 bases, and the junction held 9 bases outside the gene matches. The CDR3 nucleotides read TGCAGCATCATGGCTAGCGGGATGTACGAGCAGTACTTC. It encodes CSIMASGMYEQYF.

This chain uses TRBV28 with TRBJ1-1; no firm D call. Germline CDR1 MDHEN, CDR2 SYDVKM. V was trimmed by 3 bases and J by 1 base, leaving 6 bases between them. This CDR3 contains 13 residues. The CDR3 protein is CASSLSRNTEAFF. DNA for the CDR3: TGTGCCAGCAGTTTGTCCAGGAACACTGAAGCTTTCTTT.

This chain joins TRBV3-1 (or the pseudogene TRBV3-2) and TRBJ2-3, with 11 bases lining up with TRBD2. CDR1 LGHDT and CDR2 YNNKEL come from the germline V gene (reference sequence). The CDR3 covers 16 residues. J lost 0 bases, V lost 3 bases, and 2 bases had no gene match. CDR3 region: CASSHGLAGSTDTQYF. CDR3 sequence (DNA): TGTGCCAGCAGCCACGGACTAGCGGGCAGCACAGATACGCAGTATTTT.

The rearrangement joins TRBV5-4 to TRBJ2-5; 7 bases are shared with TRBD1. The V segment lost 0 bases and the J segment 4 bases; nucleotides outside the gene matches: 9. The length of the CDR3 is 16 residues. Germline V gives CDR1 SGHNT, CDR2 YYREEE (reference sequence). This CDR3 is CASSLGGRGFGETQYF. The DNA for the CDR3 is TGTGCCAGCAGCTTGGGGGGCAGGGGGTTCGGAGAGACCCAGTACTTC. The whole variable domain, remainder taken from reference TRBV5-4 and TRBJ2-5, is ETGVTQSPTHLIKTRGQQVTLRCSSQSGHNTVSWYQQALGQGPQFIFQYYREEENGRGNFPPRFSGLQFPNYSSELNVNALELDDSALYLCASSLGGRGFGETQYFGPGTRLLVL.

The V call is TRBV7-9, the J call TRBJ1-2, with 9 bases fitting TRBD1. The CDR3 length is 15 residues. V dropped 5 bases and J dropped 8; count of bases not matched to a gene: 12. In germline, CDR1 is SEHNR, CDR2 FQNEAQ (reference sequence). CDR3 nucleotide sequence: TGTGCCAGCAGCCATGCCCCGGGACAGGGCCAAGGCTACACCTTC. It specifies CASSHAPGQGQGYTF.

J is TRBJ2-2 and V is TRBV6-6, with 10 bases identical to TRBD1. CDR1 and CDR2 from the germline V gene are MNHNY and SVGAGI (reference sequence). The CDR3 runs 14 residues. Germline trimming cut 6 bases from V and 7 bases from J; bases unmatched to any gene: 5. The CDR3 reads CASRRQGAGGELFF. Written as DNA, the CDR3 is TGTGCCAGCAGGAGACAGGGGGCGGGCGGGGAGCTGTTTTTT.

The chain recombines TRBV19 with TRBJ2-7; D might be TRBD1 (7 bases). CDR3 size: 14 residues. The V gene's germline CDR1 is LNHDA and CDR2 SQIVND (reference sequence). Trimming shortened V by 3 bases and J by 1 base, and 10 bases separated the two germline ends. The CDR3 spells CASSIRGTSYEQYF. The CDR3 DNA is TGTGCCAGTAGTATCAGGGGGACTTCCTACGAGCAGTACTTC.

The gene calls are TRBV9 and TRBJ1-1; D gene unclear. The CDR3 is 14 amino acids. CDR1 is SGDLS, CDR2 YYNGEE, per germline. V was cut by 0 bases and J by 3 bases, with 9 bases left in between. The CDR3 sequence is CASSVAAGDTEAFF. For the CDR3, the DNA is TGTGCCAGCAGCGTAGCGGCAGGTGACACTGAAGCTTTCTTT.

The V gene is TRBV15, the J gene TRBJ2-5; 13 bases are a match to TRBD2. The CDR3 is 19 amino acids. V lost 4 bases to trimming and J lost 5 bases; unmatched junction nucleotides: 16. Looked up from germline, CDR1 is LNHNV and CDR2 is YYDKDF (reference sequence). In nucleotides, the CDR3 is TGTGCCACCAGCACCCGGACTAGCGGGAGAGGGGGGTACGTGGAGACCCAGTACTTC. Encoded protein: CATSTRTSGRGGYVETQYF.